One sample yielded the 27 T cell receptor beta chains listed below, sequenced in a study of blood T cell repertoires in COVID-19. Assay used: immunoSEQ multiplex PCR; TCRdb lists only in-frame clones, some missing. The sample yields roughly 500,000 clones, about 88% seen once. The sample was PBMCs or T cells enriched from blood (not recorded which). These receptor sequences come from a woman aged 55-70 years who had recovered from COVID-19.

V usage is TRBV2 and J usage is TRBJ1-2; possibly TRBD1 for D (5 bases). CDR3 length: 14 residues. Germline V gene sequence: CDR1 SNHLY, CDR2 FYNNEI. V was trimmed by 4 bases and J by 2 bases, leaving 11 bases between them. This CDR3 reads CASSVLGENYGYTF. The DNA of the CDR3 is TGTGCCAGCAGTGTTTTAGGGGAAAACTATGGCTACACCTTC.

The CDR3 spells CAISESRDAVYYEQYF. CDR3 bases: TGTGCCATCAGTGAGTCGAGAGACGCGGTGTACTACGAGCAGTACTTC. V is TRBV10-3 and J is TRBJ2-7; D uncertain. Trimming left V 0 bases short and J 3 bases short, with 15 bases between. Germline-derived CDR1 and CDR2 are ENHRY and SYGVKD. The CDR3 is 16 amino acids.

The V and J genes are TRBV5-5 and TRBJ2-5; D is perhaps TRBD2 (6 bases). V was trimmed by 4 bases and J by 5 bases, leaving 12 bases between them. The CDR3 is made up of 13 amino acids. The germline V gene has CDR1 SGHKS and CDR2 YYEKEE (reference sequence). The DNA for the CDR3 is TGTGCCAGCAGCCTGGGACTTGGGGAGACCCAGTACTTC. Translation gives CASSLGLGETQYF.

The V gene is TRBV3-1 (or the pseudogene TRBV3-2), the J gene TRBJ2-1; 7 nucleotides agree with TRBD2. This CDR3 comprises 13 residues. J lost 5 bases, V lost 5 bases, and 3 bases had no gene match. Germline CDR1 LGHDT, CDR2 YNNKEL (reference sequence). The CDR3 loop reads CASSSRGDNEQFF. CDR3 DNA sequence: TGTGCCAGCAGCAGTCGGGGGGACAATGAGCAGTTCTTC.

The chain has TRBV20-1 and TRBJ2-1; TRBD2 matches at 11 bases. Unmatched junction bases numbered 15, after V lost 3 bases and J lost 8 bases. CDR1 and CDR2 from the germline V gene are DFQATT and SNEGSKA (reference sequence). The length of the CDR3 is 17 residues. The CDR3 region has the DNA TGCAGTGCTAGTCTTAGCGGGGGGGCCTCCTTTTGGGATGAGCAGTTCTTC. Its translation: CSASLSGGASFWDEQFF.

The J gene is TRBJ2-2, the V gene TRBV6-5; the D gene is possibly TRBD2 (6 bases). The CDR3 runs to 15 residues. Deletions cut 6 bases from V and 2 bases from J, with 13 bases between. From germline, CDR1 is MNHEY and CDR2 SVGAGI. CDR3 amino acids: CASSHTSPNTGELFF. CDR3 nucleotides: TGTGCCAGCAGCCACACTAGCCCTAACACCGGGGAGCTGTTTTTT.

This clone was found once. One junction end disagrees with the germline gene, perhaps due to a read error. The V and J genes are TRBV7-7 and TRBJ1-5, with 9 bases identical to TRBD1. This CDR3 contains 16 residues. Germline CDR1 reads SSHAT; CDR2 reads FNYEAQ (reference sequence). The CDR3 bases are TGTGCTAGCAGCTATATTACAGGGGGCGCCTGTCAGCCCCAGCATTTT. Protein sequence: CASSYITGGACQPQHF.

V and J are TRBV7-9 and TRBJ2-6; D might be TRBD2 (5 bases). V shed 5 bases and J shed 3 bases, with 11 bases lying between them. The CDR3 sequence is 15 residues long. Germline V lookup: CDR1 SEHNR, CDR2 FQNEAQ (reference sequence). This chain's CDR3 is CASSPQEGGANVLTF. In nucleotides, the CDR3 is TGTGCCAGCAGCCCCCAAGAGGGTGGGGCCAACGTCCTGACTTTC. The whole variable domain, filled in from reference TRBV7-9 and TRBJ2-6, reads DTGVSQNPRHKITKRGQNVTFRCDPISEHNRLYWYRQTLGQGPEFLTYFQNEAQLEKSRLLSDRFSAERPKGSFSTLEIQRTEQGDSAMYLCASSPQEGGANVLTFGAGSRLTVL.

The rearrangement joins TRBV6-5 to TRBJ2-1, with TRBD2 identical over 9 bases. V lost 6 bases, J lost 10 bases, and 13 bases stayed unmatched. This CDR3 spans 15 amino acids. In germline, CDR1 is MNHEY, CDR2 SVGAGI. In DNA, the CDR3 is TGTGCCAGCAGCCCCGGGACTAGCAGCCCCTTGGAGCAGTTCTTC. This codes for CASSPGTSSPLEQFF.

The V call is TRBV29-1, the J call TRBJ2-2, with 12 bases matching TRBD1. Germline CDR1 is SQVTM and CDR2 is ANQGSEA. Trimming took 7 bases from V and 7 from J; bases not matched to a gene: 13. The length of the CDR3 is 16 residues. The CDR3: CSGKVAGTGGGGELFF. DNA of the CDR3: TGCAGCGGGAAGGTTGCAGGGACAGGGGGCGGCGGGGAGCTGTTTTTT.

The CDR3 DNA reads as TGCAGTGCTAGTCAGGGACATTGGACTGAAGCTTTCTTT. The encoded protein is CSASQGHWTEAFF. J is TRBJ1-1 and V is TRBV20-1; TRBD1 might be the D (6 bases). The germline V gene encodes CDR1 DFQATT and CDR2 SNEGSKA (reference sequence). The CDR3 covers 13 residues. Trimming shortened V by 3 bases and J by 5 bases, and 13 bases separated the two germline ends.

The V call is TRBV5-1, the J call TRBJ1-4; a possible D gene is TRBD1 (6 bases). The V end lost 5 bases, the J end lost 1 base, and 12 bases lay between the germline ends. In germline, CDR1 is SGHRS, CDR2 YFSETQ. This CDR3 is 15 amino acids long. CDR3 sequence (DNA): TGCGCCAGCAGGACAGGAGCTTTAACTAATGAAAAACTGTTTTTT. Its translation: CASRTGALTNEKLFF.

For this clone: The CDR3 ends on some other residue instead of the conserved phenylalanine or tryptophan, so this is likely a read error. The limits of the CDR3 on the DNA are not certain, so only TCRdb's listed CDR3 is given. CDR3 residues: CASSHAGGRVSL. The chain employs TRBV3-1 (or the pseudogene TRBV3-2) and TRBJ1-2. Germline V CDR1 and CDR2: LGHDT, YNNKEL (reference sequence). From its first to its last residue, the CDR3 has 12 amino acids.

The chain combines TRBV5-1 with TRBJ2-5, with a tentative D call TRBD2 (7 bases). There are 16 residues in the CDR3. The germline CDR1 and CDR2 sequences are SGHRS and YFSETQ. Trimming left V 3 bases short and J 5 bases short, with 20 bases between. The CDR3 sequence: CASSYGPVGGRETQYF. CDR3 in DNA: TGCGCCAGCAGCTATGGACCTGTCGGGGGGCGGGAGACCCAGTACTTC.

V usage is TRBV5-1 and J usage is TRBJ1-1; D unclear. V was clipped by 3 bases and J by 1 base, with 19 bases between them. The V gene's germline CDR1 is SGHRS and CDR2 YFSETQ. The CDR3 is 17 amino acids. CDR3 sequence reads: CASSSLIGSGSNTEAFF. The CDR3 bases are TGCGCCAGCAGCTCCCTCATTGGATCGGGGTCGAACACTGAAGCTTTCTTT.

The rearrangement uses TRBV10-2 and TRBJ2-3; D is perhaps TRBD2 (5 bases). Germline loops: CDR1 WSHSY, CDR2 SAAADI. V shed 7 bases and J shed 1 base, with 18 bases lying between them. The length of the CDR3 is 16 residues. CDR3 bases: TGCGCCAGCACCCAGAGGGAGCCCCCCGGCACAGATACGCAGTATTTT. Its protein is CASTQREPPGTDTQYF.

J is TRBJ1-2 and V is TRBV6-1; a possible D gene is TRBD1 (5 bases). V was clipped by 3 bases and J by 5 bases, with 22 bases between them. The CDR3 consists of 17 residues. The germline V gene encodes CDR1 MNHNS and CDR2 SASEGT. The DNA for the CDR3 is TGTGCCAGCAGTGAGCCGGGGGGGATCTTAGAGTGGTATGGCTACACCTTC. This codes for CASSEPGGILEWYGYTF.

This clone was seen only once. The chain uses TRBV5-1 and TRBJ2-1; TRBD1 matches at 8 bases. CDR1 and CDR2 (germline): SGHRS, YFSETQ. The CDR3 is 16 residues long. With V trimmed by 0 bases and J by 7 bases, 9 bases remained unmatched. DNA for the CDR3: TGCGCCAGCAGCTTGGCCCCGACAGGGGTATGGAATGAGCAGTTCTTC. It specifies CASSLAPTGVWNEQFF.

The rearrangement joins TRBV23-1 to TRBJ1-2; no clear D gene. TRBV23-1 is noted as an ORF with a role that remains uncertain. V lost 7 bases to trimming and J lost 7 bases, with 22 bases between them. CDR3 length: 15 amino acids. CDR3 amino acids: CASNTNREVAVGYTF. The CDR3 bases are TGCGCCAGCAACACTAATCGCGAGGTTGCAGTTGGCTACACCTTC.

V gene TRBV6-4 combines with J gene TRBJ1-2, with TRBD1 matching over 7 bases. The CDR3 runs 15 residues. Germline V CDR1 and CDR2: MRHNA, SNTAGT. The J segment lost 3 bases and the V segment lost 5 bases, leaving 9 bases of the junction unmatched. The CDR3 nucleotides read TGTGCCAGCAGTTCCACAGGGGTGGCGGACTATGGCTACACCTTC. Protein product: CASSSTGVADYGYTF.

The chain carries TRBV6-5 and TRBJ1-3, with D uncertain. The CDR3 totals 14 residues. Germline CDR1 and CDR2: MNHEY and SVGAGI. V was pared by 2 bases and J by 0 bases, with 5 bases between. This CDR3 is CASSYLSSGNTIYF. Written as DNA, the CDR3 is TGTGCCAGCAGTTACCTGAGCTCTGGAAACACCATATATTTT.

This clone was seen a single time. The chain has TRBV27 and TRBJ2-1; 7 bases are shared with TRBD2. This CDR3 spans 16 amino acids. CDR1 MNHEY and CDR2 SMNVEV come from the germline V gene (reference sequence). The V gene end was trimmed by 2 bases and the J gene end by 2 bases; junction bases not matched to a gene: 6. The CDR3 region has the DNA TGTGCCAGCAGTTTAAGACGGGGGGTCGCCTACAATGAGCAGTTCTTC. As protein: CASSLRRGVAYNEQFF.

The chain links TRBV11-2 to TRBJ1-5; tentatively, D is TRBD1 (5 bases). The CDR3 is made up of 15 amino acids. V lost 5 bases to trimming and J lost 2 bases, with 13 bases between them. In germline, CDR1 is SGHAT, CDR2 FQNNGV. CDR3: CASSGDLRGNQPQHF. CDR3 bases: TGTGCCAGCAGCGGGGACTTGAGGGGCAATCAGCCCCAGCATTTT.

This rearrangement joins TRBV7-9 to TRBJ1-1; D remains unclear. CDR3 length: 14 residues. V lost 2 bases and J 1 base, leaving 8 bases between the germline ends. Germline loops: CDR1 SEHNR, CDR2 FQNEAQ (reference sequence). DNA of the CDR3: TGTGCCAGCAGCTTACAGGAAGGGAACACTGAAGCTTTCTTT. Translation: CASSLQEGNTEAFF.

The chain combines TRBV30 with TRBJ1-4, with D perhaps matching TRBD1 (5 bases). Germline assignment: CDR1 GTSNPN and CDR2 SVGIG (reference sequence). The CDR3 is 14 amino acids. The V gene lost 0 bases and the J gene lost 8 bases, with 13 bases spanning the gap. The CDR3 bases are TGTGCCTGGAGTGTAGTGGGGGGATTCGAAAAACTGTTTTTT. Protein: CAWSVVGGFEKLFF.

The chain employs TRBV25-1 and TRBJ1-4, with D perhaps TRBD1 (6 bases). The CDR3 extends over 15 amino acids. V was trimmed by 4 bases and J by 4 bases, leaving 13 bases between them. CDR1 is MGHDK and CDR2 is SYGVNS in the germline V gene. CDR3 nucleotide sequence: TGTGCCAGCAGTGCCGCGGGGGCGGGTAATGAAAAACTGTTTTTT. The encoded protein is CASSAAGAGNEKLFF. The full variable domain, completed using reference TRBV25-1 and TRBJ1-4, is EADIYQTPRYLVIGTGKKITLECSQTMGHDKMYWYQQDPGMELHLIHYSYGVNSTEKGDLSSESTVSRIRTEHFPLTLESARPSHTSQYLCASSAAGAGNEKLFFGSGTQLSVL.

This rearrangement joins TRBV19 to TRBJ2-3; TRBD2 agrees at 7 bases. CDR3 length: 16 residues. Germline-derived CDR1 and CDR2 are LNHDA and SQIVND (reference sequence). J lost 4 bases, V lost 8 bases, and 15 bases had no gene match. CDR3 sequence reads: CASGGTLWGGPDTQYF. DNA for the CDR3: TGTGCCAGTGGGGGGACCCTGTGGGGGGGACCAGATACGCAGTATTTT.